This T cell receptor beta chain was captured in a study of memory CD4+ T cells and cytomegalovirus serostatus. The data were produced by immunoSEQ multiplex PCR, yet TCRdb's version contains in-frame clones alone and is incomplete. The repertoire consists of about 52,000 clones, with around 80% occurring once and the leading ten covering 1.3% to 1.5%. There are 13 residues in the CDR3. CDR1 and CDR2 from the germline V gene are MNHNS and SASEGT. V was clipped by 10 bases and J by 0 bases, with 11 bases between them. Single viable CD3+CD4+CD8-CD45RO+ cells were sorted as the memory CD4+ T cells. Serostatus was set by detecting CMV pp150, pp28, p38, p52 IgG.

The receptor comes from an adult in good health and CMV-seropositive. The chain recombines TRBV6-1 with TRBJ2-3; D unclear. Sequenced material: memory CD4+ T cells from blood. CDR3 sequence (DNA): TGTGCCATAGCCGGCTCTAGCACAGATACGCAGTATTTT. The encoded protein is CAIAGSSTDTQYF.